Given below is one T cell receptor beta chain in context. Per the study methods: The authors estimated nucleated cell counts from reference gene primer amplification. Sequenced by immunoSEQ multiplex PCR; TCRdb stores in-frame clones only, minus some. V and J calls and clone size are given by that table; D and trimming were obtained from the DNA. The data show more than 110,000 clones, roughly 73% seen once. Germline-derived CDR1 and CDR2 are SGHVS and FQNEAQ. V lost 1 base, J lost 10 bases, and 17 bases lay in between. The CDR3 runs 15 residues. The data stem from a study of blood T cell repertoires in COVID-19. Looking at the study overall: From the United States, Italy and Spain came samples of acute and convalescent COVID-19. PBMCs, B-cell-depleted T cells, or T cells were the source of the cDNA or gDNA that made up the material.

The receptor was isolated from a woman aged 45 to 65 with active or convalescent COVID-19. V gene TRBV7-8 combines with J gene TRBJ2-1; the D gene is possibly TRBD2 (6 bases). The source material was peripheral blood. In nucleotides, the CDR3 is TGTGCCAGCAGCTTAGGACTAGACCTTGGGCGGGAGCAGTTCTTC. It yields the protein CASSLGLDLGREQFF.